This paragraph covers one TCR beta chain sequence. The target antigen is unknown. This CDR3 is built from 15 residues. The V and J ends lost 0 bases and 8 bases, in that order; junction bases with no gene match: 8. Germline V gene data show CDR1 as SQVTM and CDR2 as ANQGSEA. The entry originates in a study of regulatory dendritic cells for organ transplantation. Findings and caveats of the study: Naive CD4+ and CD8+ repertoires were highly diverse; memory CD8+ was most oligoclonal. Mature dendritic cells appeared to drive more memory CD8+ clonal expansion than regulatory ones.

Clones were sequenced by immunoSEQ multiplex PCR, and TCRdb holds only the in-frame ones, with some missing. The sample carries 30,000 to 35,000 clones, 85% to 90% recorded once. The chain recombines TRBV29-1 with TRBJ2-1; TRBD2 agrees at 9 bases. The TCR comes from a human donor in good health. What was sequenced was naive CD4+ T cells from blood. Documented subset: CD45RA+ naive T cells. Here the CDR3 reads CSVEELAGVSDEQFF. CDR3 sequence (DNA): TGCAGCGTTGAAGAGTTAGCGGGAGTTTCCGATGAGCAGTTCTTC.